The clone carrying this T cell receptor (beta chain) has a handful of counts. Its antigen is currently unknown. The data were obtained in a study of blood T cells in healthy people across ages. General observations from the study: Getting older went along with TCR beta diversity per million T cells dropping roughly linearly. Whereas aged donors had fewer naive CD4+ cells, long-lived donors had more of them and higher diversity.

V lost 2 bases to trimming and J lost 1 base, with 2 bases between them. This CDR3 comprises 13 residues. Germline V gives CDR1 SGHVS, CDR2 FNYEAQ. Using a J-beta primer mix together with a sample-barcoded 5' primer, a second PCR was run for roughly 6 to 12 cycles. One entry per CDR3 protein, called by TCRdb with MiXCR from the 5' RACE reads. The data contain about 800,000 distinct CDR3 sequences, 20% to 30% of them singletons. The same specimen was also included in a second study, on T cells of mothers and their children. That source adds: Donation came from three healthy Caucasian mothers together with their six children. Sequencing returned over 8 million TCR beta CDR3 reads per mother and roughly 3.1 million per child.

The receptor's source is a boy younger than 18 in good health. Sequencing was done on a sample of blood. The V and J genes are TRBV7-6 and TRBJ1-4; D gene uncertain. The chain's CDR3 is CASSLLTNEKLFF. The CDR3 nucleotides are TGTGCCAGCAGCTTACTAACTAATGAAAAACTGTTTTTT. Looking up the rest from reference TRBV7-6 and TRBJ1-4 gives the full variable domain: GAGVSQSPRYKVTKRGQDVALRCDPISGHVSLYWYRQALGQGPEFLTYFNYEAQQDKSGLPNDRFSAERPEGSISTLTIQRTEQRDSAMYRCASSLLTNEKLFFGSGTQLSVL.